This TCR beta chain was recorded in a study of CD8+ T cells in alopecia areata. Across the study: Grafted skin came from C3H/HeJ donors with spontaneous alopecia (about 6-13 months old) and was placed on approximately 7-10-week-old female C3H/HeJ mice. Study-level results: Sequences from scalp samples also cover resident alphabeta T cells of normal skin. Across lesional scalp, and particularly alopecia totalis/universalis, clonality surpassed that of normal scalp.

The CDR3 runs to 15 residues. Trimming removed 0 bases from V and 0 bases from J, with 8 bases in between. CDR1 NNHNN and CDR2 SYGAGS come from the germline V gene (reference sequence). Sorting of pooled cutaneous lymph node cells used CD4, CD8alpha, NKG2D, NKG2ACE and other markers. Extraction of RNA preceded its reverse transcription into cDNA, which served as the sequencing template. Sequencing was performed with immunoSEQ multiplex PCR; in TCRdb, only in-frame clones are kept and a portion is missing. The data show 200,000 to 300,000 clones, with none appearing a single time. In its sample, this clone was seen a few times. The antigen remains undetermined. Mouse germline and gene names are used. Coverage ceases 4 residues before the CDR3 finishes, and the germline J gene fills in the end.

This TCR derives from a C3H/HeJ mouse with alopecia areata. This strain has MHC haplotype H2-k. Sequencing was performed on CD4+ T cells sorted from a lymph node. The chain employs TRBV13-2 and TRBJ2-5; D assignment may be TRBD1 or TRBD2 (6 bases each). CDR3 bases read: TGTGCCAGCGGTGATGGGGGGCCCAACCAAGAC. It specifies CASGDGGPNQD. The complete CDR3 sequence is CASGDGGPNQDTQYF.